The 14 T cell receptor beta chains below come from one sample, sequenced in a study of circulating tumor DNA in untreated peripheral T-cell lymphoma. The method was immunoSEQ multiplex PCR; TCRdb's version includes in-frame clones alone and lacks a portion of them. This table has roughly 2,300 clones, 70% to 75% appearing once. The sequenced sample consisted of tumor tissue. Receptor source: a human donor with peripheral T-cell lymphoma.

This clone is termed medium-sized. The rearrangement joins TRBV19 to TRBJ2-1; a possible D gene is TRBD1 (6 bases). The V gene lost 6 bases and the J gene lost 2 bases, with 17 bases spanning the gap. Per germline, CDR1 LNHDA and CDR2 SQIVND (reference sequence). The CDR3 is made up of 16 amino acids. DNA for the CDR3: TGTGCCAGTAGACCCGGGACAATGAAGACCTACAATGAGCAGTTCTTC. Protein product: CASRPGTMKTYNEQFF.

In this sample, this clone turned up a few times. The rearrangement links TRBV11-3 to TRBJ2-1; tentatively, D is TRBD2 (6 bases). The CDR3 extends over 15 amino acids. The germline V and J ends were trimmed by 7 bases and 4 bases, with 17 bases remaining between them. Germline loops: CDR1 SGHNT, CDR2 YENEEA. CDR3 in amino acids: CASTVGPGEYNEQFF. CDR3 DNA: TGTGCCAGCACCGTGGGGCCGGGAGAATACAATGAGCAGTTCTTC.

This rearrangement joins TRBV30 to TRBJ1-2, with 7 bases fitting TRBD1. This CDR3 comprises 12 residues. V shed 7 bases and J 4 bases; nucleotides not matched to a gene: 6. Germline CDR1 GTSNPN, CDR2 SVGIG (reference sequence). The CDR3 spells CALTGRGYGYTF. The CDR3 DNA sequence: TGTGCCTTGACAGGGCGCGGCTATGGCTACACCTTC.

The chain uses TRBV6-4 and TRBJ2-3; D not resolved. This CDR3 spans 11 amino acids. With 6 bases removed from V and 4 bases from J, the gap between germline ends came to 5 bases. Germline V gene data show CDR1 as MRHNA and CDR2 as SNTAGT. Here the CDR3 reads CASRGSDTQYF. The CDR3 nucleotides are TGTGCCAGCAGGGGGTCAGATACGCAGTATTTT.

This clone appeared once. Germline is not matched at one junction end, which may reflect a read error. A base was left unread or ambiguous, and X is written for its residue. The genes are TRBV9 and TRBJ1-5; tentatively, D is TRBD1 (5 bases). The CDR3 is 15 residues long. Germline V lookup: CDR1 SGDLS, CDR2 YYNGEE. CDR3 region: CAXSVXGGGYQPQHF. The CDR3 region has the DNA TGTGCCMGCAGCGTAGAKGGGGGGGGTTATCAGCCCCAGCATTTT.

This clone has only a few counts. This chain connects TRBV11-3 to TRBJ2-3; D may be TRBD1 (6 bases). Germline CDR1 reads SGHNT; CDR2 reads YENEEA. CDR3 length: 17 amino acids. V lost 1 base and J 8 bases, leaving 22 bases between the germline ends. The CDR3: CASSLGGQTPSSGTQYF. DNA for the CDR3: TGTGCCAGCAGCTTAGGGGGGCAGACACCTTCCTCAGGTACGCAGTATTTT. Together with reference TRBV11-3 and TRBJ2-3, the CDR3 gives the full variable domain: EAGVVQSPRYKIIEKKQPVAFWCNPISGHNTLYWYLQNLGQGPELLIRYENEEAVDDSQLPKDRFSAERLKGVDSTLKIQPAELGDSAVYLCASSLGGQTPSSGTQYFGPGTRLTVL.

This chain connects TRBV6-4 to TRBJ1-1; unclear D gene. Germline loops: CDR1 MRHNA, CDR2 SNTAGT. This CDR3 region has 11 residues. V gave up 10 bases and J gave up 6 bases, with 12 bases separating them. The CDR3 DNA sequence: TGTGCCATCAGCTCTGGACCTGAAGCTTTCTTT. This gives the protein CAISSGPEAFF.

The chain uses TRBV6-1 and TRBJ2-5, with TRBD1 identical over 7 bases. The V segment lost 0 bases and the J segment 2 bases; nucleotides outside the gene matches: 3. The CDR3 extends over 15 amino acids. CDR1 is MNHNS, CDR2 SASEGT, per germline. The CDR3 bases are TGTGCCAGCAGTGAAGCGGCGACAGGGCAAGAGACCCAGTACTTC. Translating gives CASSEAATGQETQYF.

Of note for this clone: Other DNA sequences within the sample encode an identical CDR3. The chain joins TRBV6-8 to TRBJ2-2; D is unresolved. V lost 6 bases to trimming and J lost 1 base, with 9 bases between them. The V gene's germline CDR1 is MNHGY and CDR2 SAAAGT. The CDR3 contains 14 residues. The CDR3 sequence: CASRPIGNTGELFF. DNA of the CDR3: TGTGCCAGCAGGCCAATCGGGAACACCGGGGAGCTGTTTTTT.

V gene TRBV19 combines with J gene TRBJ2-7; D ambiguous. CDR3 length: 13 residues. V shed 2 bases and J shed 7 bases, with 12 bases lying between them. Germline-derived CDR1 and CDR2 are LNHDA and SQIVND (reference sequence). As DNA, the CDR3 is TGTGCCAGTAGTATAACGAAGGGTGTGGAGCAGTACTTC. Its protein product is CASSITKGVEQYF.

The CDR3 protein is CASSPSGQNYEQYF. The CDR3 bases are TGTGCCAGCTCACCATCGGGTCAGAACTACGAGCAGTACTTC. V is TRBV18 and J is TRBJ2-7; D gene ambiguous. The ends were cut back, 2 bases at V and 3 bases at J, with 11 bases in the middle. This CDR3 has 14 residues. The germline gives CDR1 KGHSH, CDR2 LQKENI.

This chain joins TRBV25-1 and TRBJ2-1; tentatively, D is TRBD2 (6 bases). Looked up from germline, CDR1 is MGHDK and CDR2 is SYGVNS. The germline V and J ends were trimmed by 4 bases and 14 bases, with 15 bases remaining between them. This CDR3 comprises 12 residues. CDR3 in amino acids: CASSGLGTGEFF. For the CDR3, the DNA is TGTGCCAGCAGTGGACTTGGGACGGGGGAGTTCTTC.

By sample share, this clone is large. This chain uses TRBV11-3 with TRBJ2-6, with D hard to call. The germline V gene has CDR1 SGHNT and CDR2 YENEEA. This CDR3 region has 14 residues. V was clipped by 3 bases and J by 0 bases, with 3 bases between them. The CDR3 DNA is TGTGCCAGCAGCTTTTCCTCTGGGGCCAACGTCCTGACTTTC. It is translated as CASSFSSGANVLTF.

The CDR3 sequence is CASRDSMGQTRRAGELFF. In DNA, the CDR3 is TGTGCCAGCAGGGACTCGATGGGACAGACCCGTAGGGCCGGGGAGCTGTTTTTT. The chain carries TRBV25-1 and TRBJ2-2; 7 bases fit TRBD1. V shed 6 bases and J 6 bases; nucleotides not matched to a gene: 19. Germline CDR1 MGHDK, CDR2 SYGVNS. This CDR3 is built from 18 residues.